Sequencing of this T cell receptor beta chain was carried out in a study of Tregs in tolerant kidney transplant recipients (dated by TCRdb to about 2019). Looking at the study overall: Before combined kidney and bone marrow transplantation, this study identified donor-specific regulatory T cells using TCRbeta sequencing and then followed those same cells after transplant. In a few healthy controls, several methods of expanding Tregs specific for an allogeneic donor were compared by TCRbeta repertoire sequencing. General study outcomes and caveats: The most biologically relevant and donor-specific TCRbeta repertoire appeared to be identified by expanding Tregs with activated donor B cells. Biological reproducibility was not directly addressed, though technical replication error appeared minimal. The study was limited by small patient numbers, and the findings need validation in larger populations and under other immunosuppression protocols.

CDR1 and CDR2 were assigned from the germline V gene (reference sequence) as MNHEY and SMNVEV. The CDR3, cysteine through phenylalanine, is 14 amino acids long. Only the CDR3 DNA is retained, 42 bases long and in frame from the first base. Trimming costs V 6 bases and J 6 bases, and their ends lie 15 bases apart. Genomic DNA was extracted from sorted cells with the QIAGEN DNeasy Blood and Tissue Kit for TCRbeta CDR3 sequencing. High-throughput TCRbeta CDR3 sequencing, including PCR amplification with bias correction and internal controls, was performed commercially through immunoSEQ. The published analysis was carried out like this. A unique productive TCRbeta sequence was defined by the CDR3 nucleotide sequence when primers matched, and otherwise by the CDR3 amino acid sequence together with the Vbeta and Jbeta genes. As a correction for sorting error, sequences shared between sorted populations at a frequency ratio of 2:1 or less were discarded, and the remaining shared sequences were assigned to the higher population. Sequences were defined as donor-reactive when expanded at least 5-fold in CFSE-low cells versus unstimulated cells and present at a frequency of at least 0.01% in CFSE-low cells. Jensen-Shannon divergence calculated on the top 100 TCRbeta sequences ranked by frequency was used to measure repertoire divergence. For samples with multiple sequencing runs, sorting error was corrected separately for each run before the runs were pooled. What TCRdb holds here is the immuneACCESS table cut down to in-frame rearrangements. Part of the clones is not present; checked against another copy, under half of the missing clones reflect an unresolved V gene, and the others are unexplained. D and trimming were read from the DNA, whereas the V and J calls and clone size are those reported in that table. The sample has 80,000 to 90,000 clones on record, approximately 94% of them singletons. The ten largest account for over 4% of the sample.

As regards this clone: Its cognate antigen has yet to be identified. The sample holds no much larger clone one base away, and base qualities are not on file.

Thawed PBMCs were FACS-sorted into unstimulated Tregs (CD4+CD25+CD127-), CD4+ non-Tregs (CD4+CD25-), CD4 cells and CD8 cells. Healthy control blood was obtained either as purchased buffy coats or from healthy volunteers. Healthy control blood was processed to PBMCs by Ficoll density gradient and cryopreserved, and patient PBMCs were collected before and after transplant. The rearranged chain carries TRBV27 and TRBJ2-1; TRBD2 might be the D gene, on 5 matching bases. This receptor was obtained from a human donor in good health. The sequenced sample consisted of CD8+ T cells from blood. The CDR3 protein is CASRPIGEGNEQFF. Read as DNA, the sequence is TGTGCCAGCAGACCGATTGGTGAGGGCAATGAGCAGTTCTTC.